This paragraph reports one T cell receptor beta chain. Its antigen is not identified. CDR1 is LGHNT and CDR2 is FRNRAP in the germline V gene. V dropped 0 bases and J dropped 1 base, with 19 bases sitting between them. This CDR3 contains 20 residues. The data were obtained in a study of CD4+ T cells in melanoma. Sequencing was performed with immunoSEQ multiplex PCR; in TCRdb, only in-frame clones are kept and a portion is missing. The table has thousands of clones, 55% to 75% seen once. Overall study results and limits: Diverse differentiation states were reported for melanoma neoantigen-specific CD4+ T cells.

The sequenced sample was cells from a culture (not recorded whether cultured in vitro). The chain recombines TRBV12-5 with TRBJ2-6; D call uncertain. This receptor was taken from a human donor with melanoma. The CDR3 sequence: CASGLVLSPFIGSGANVLTF. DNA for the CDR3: TGTGCTAGTGGTTTGGTACTCTCCCCTTTCATCGGGTCTGGGGCCAACGTCCTGACTTTC. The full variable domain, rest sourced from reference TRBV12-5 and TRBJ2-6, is DARVTQTPRHKVTEMGQEVTMRCQPILGHNTVFWYRQTMMQGLELLAYFRNRAPLDDSGMPKDRFSAEMPDATLATLKIQPSEPRDSAVYFCASGLVLSPFIGSGANVLTFGAGSRLTVL.